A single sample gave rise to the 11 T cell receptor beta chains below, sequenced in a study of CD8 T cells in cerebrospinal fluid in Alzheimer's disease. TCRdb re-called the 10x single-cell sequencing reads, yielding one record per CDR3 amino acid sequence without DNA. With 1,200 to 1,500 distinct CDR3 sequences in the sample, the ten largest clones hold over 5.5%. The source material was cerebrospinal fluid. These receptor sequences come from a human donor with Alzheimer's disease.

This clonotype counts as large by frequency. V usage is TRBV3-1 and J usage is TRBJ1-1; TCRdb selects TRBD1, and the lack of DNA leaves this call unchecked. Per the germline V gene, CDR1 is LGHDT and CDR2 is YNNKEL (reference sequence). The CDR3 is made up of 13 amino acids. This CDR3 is CASSPPLGGEAFF.

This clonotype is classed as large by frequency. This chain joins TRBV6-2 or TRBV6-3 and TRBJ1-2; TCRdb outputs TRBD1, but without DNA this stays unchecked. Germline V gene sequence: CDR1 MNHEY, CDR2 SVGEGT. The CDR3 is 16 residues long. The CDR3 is CASSFSQGGVFYGYTF.

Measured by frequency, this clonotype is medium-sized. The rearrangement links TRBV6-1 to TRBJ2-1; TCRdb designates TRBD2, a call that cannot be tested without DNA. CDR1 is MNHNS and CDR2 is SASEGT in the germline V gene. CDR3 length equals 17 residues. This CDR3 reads CASSELRTSGRANEQFF.

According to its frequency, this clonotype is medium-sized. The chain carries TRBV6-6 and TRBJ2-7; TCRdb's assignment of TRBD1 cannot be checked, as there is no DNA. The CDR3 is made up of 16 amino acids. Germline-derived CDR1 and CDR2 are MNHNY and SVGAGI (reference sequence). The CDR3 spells CASSRLIGGVPYEQYF.

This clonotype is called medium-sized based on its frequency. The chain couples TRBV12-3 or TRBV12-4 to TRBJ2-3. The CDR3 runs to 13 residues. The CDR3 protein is CASSLSETDTQYF.

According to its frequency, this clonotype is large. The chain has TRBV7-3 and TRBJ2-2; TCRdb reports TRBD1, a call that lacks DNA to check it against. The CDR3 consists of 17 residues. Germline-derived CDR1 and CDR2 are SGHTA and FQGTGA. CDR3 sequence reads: CASSLLAGQDSYGELFF.

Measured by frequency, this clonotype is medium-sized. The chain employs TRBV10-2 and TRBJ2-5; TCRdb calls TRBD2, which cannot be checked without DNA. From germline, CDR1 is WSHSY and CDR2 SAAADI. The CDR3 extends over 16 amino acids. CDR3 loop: CASRGPSGGPGETQYF.

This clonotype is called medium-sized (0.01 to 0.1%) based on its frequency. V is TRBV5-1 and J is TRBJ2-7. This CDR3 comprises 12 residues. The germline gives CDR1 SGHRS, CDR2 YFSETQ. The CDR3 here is CASSLSPREQYF. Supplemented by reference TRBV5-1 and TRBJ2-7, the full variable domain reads KAGVTQTPRYLIKTRGQQVTLSCSPISGHRSVSWYQQTPGQGLQFLFEYFSETQRNKGNFPGRFSGRQFSNSRSEMNVSTLELGDSALYLCASSLSPREQYFGPGTRLTVT.

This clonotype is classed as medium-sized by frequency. CDR3 protein: CASSRENYGYTF. V gene TRBV7-9 combines with J gene TRBJ1-2. This CDR3 region has 12 residues. CDR1 is SEHNR, CDR2 FQNEAQ, per germline (reference sequence).

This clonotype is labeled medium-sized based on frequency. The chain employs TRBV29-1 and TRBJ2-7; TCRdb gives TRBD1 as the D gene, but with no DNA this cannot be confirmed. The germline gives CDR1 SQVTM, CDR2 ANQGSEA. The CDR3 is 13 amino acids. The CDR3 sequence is CSVARQGGHEQYF.

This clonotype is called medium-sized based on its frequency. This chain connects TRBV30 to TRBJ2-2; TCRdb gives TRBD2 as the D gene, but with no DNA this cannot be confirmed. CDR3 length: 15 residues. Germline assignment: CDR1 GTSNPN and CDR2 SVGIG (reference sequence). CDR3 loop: CAWMNRRVDSGELFF.